This TCR beta chain was recovered during a study of T cells in Graves' hyperthyroidism and ophthalmopathy. This CDR3 region has 14 residues. Trimming stripped 5 bases from V and 3 bases from J, with 14 bases between. The V gene's germline CDR1 is MDHEN and CDR2 SYDVKM. Amplification of TCR beta CDR3 regions was performed using RNA transcripts as template. The HTBI primer set was used in a first-round RT-PCR of the TCR CDR3. TCRdb reprocessed the multiplex PCR reads via MiXCR and lists one record per CDR3 protein. The repertoire holds about 300,000 distinct CDR3 sequences, with less than 30% as singletons.

The chain links TRBV28 to TRBJ2-7; D unresolved. The sequencing sample was made of blood. The receptor's source is a man aged 40-49 years with Graves' hyperthyroidism that later progressed to Graves' ophthalmopathy. The CDR3 is CASSVGQVNYEQYF. CDR3 nucleotide sequence: TGTGCCAGCAGTGTTGGGCAGGTTAACTACGAGCAGTACTTC.